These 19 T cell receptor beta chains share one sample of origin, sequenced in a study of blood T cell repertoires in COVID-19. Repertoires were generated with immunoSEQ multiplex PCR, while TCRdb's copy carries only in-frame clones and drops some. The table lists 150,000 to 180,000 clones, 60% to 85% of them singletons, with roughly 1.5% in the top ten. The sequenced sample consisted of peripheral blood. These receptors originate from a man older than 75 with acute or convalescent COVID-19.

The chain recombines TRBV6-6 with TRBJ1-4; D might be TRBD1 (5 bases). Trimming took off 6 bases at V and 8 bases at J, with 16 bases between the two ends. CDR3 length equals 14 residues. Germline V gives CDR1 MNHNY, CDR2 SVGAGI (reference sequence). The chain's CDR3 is CASSNGGNQEKLFF. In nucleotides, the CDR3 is TGTGCCAGCAGCAATGGGGGGAATCAGGAAAAACTGTTTTTT.

The CDR3 is CASSYEWLESPLHF. CDR3 DNA: TGTGCCAGCAGTTACGAGTGGTTAGAGTCACCCCTCCACTTT. The V and J genes are TRBV6-2 or TRBV6-3 and TRBJ1-6; D is undetermined. The CDR3 length is 14 residues. Germline assignment: CDR1 MNHEY and CDR2 SVGEGT. Trimming took 2 bases from V and 10 from J, leaving 12 bases between them.

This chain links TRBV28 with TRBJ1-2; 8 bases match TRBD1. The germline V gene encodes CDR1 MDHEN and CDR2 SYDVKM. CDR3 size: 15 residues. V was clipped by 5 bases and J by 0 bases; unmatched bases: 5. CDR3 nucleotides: TGTGCCAGCAGTCCCGGGACAGGCGCTAACTATGGCTACACCTTC. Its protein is CASSPGTGANYGYTF.

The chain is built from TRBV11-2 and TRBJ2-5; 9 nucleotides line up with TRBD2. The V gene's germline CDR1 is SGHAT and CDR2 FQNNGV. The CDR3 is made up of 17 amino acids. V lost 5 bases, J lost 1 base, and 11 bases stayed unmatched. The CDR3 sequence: CASSPGVAGAVQETQYF. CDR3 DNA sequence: TGTGCCAGCAGCCCTGGAGTAGCGGGGGCGGTCCAAGAGACCCAGTACTTC.

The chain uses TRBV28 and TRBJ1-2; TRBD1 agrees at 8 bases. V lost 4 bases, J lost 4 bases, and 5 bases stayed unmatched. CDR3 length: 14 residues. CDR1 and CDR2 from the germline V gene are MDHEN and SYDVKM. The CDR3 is CASSSTGGGYGYTF. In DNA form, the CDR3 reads TGTGCCAGCAGTTCCACAGGGGGAGGCTATGGCTACACCTTC.

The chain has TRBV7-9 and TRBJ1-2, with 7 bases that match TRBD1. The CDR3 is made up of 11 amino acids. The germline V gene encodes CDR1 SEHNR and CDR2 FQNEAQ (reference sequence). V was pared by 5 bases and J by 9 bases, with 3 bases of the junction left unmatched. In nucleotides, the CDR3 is TGTGCCAGCAGCCGGGACAGCCGCTACACCTTC. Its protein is CASSRDSRYTF.

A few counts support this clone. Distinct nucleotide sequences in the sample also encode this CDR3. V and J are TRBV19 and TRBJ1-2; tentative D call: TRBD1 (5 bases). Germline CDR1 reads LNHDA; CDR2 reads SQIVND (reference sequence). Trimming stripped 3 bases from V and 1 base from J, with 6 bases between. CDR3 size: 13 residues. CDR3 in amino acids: CASSIGGNYGYTF. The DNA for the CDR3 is TGTGCCAGTAGTATCGGGGGTAACTATGGCTACACCTTC.

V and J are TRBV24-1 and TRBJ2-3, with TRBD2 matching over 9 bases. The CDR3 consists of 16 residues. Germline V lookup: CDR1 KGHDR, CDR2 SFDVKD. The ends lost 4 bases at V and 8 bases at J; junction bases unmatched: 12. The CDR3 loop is CATSDPSAGGRGTQYF. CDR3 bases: TGTGCCACCAGTGACCCCAGTGCGGGGGGGCGAGGTACGCAGTATTTT.

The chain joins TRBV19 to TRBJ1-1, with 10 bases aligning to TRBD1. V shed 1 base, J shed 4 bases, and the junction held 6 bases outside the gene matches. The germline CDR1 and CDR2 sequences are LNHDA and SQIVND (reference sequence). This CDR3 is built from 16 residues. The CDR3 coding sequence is TGTGCCAGTAGTATAGGACAGGGGGCGTATGGCACTGAAGCTTTCTTT. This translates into CASSIGQGAYGTEAFF.

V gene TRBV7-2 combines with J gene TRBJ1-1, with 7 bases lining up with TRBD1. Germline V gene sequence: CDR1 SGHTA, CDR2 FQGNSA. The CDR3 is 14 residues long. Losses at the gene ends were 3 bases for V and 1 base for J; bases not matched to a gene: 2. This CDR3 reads CASSLNRGNTEAFF. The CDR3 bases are TGTGCCAGCAGCTTGAACAGGGGGAACACTGAAGCTTTCTTT.

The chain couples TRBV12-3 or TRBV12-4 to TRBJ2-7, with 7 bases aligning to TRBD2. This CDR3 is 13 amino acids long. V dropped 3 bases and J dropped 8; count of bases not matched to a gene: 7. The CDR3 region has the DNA TGTGCCAGCAGTTTTGCGGGGGAGGTCAAGCAGTACTTC. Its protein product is CASSFAGEVKQYF.

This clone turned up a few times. The CDR3 DNA reads as TGTGCCATCTCTGGACTTCAAAACACCGGGGAGCTGTTTTTT. It is translated as CAISGLQNTGELFF. The V and J genes are TRBV10-3 and TRBJ2-2; weak D call: TRBD2 (5 bases). V was shortened by 8 bases and J by 2 bases, with 12 bases between the two germline ends. CDR1 and CDR2 from the germline V gene are ENHRY and SYGVKD. CDR3 length: 14 residues.

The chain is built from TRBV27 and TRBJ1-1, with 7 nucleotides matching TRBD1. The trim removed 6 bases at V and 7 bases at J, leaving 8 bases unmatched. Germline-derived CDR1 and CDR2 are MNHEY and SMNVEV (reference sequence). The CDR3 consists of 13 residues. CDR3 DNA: TGTGCCAGCAGCCGGACAGGATCAGGTGAAGCTTTCTTT. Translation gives CASSRTGSGEAFF.

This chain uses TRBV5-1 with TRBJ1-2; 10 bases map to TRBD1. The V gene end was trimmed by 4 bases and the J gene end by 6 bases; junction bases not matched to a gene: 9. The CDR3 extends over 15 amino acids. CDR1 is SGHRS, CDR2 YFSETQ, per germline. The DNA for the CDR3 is TGCGCCAGCAGCCTAAGACAGGGGGCGGCTGATGGCTACACCTTC. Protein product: CASSLRQGAADGYTF. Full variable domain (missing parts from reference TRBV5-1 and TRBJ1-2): KAGVTQTPRYLIKTRGQQVTLSCSPISGHRSVSWYQQTPGQGLQFLFEYFSETQRNKGNFPGRFSGRQFSNSRSEMNVSTLELGDSALYLCASSLRQGAADGYTFGSGTRLTVV.

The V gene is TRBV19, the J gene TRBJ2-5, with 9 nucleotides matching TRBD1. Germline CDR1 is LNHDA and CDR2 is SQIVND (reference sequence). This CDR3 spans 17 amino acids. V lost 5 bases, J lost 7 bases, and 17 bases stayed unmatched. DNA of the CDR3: TGTGCCAGTAGTCCCCACCCCGGGGGGACAGGGTCGCGGACCCAGTACTTC. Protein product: CASSPHPGGTGSRTQYF. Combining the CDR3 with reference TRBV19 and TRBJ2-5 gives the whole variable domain DGGITQSPKYLFRKEGQNVTLSCEQNLNHDAMYWYRQDPGQGLRLIYYSQIVNDFQKGDIAEGYSVSREKKESFPLTVTSAQKNPTAFYLCASSPHPGGTGSRTQYFGPGTRLLVL.

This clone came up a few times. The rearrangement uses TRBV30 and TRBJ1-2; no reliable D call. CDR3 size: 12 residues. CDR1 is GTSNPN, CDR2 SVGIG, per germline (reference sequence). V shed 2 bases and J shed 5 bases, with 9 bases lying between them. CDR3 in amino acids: CAWSIDIYGYTF. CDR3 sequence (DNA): TGTGCCTGGAGTATAGACATTTATGGCTACACCTTC.

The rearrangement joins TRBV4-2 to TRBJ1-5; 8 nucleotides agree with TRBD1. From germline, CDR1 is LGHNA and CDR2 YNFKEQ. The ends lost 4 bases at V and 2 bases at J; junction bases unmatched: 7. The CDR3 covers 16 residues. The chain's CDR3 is CASSPIGQGGNQPQHF. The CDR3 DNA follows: TGTGCCAGCAGCCCCATAGGACAGGGTGGCAATCAGCCCCAGCATTTT.

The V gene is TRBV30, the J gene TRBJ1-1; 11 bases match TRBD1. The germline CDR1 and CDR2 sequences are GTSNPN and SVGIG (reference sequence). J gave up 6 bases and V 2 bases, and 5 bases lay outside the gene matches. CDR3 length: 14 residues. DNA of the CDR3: TGTGCCTGGAGTAGGGACAGGGGGATCTCTGAAGCTTTCTTT. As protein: CAWSRDRGISEAFF.

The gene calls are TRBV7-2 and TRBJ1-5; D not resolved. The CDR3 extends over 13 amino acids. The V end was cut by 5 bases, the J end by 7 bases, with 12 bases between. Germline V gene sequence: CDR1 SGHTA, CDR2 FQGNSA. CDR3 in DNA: TGTGCCAGCAGCGGCCGGCCGGGGCAGCCCCAGCATTTT. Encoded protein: CASSGRPGQPQHF.